The entry below gives a single T cell receptor (beta chain) sequence along with its context. This CDR3 is built from 15 residues. Germline V lookup: CDR1 MNHNS, CDR2 SASEGT. The data belong to a study of T cells expressing NK-cell markers. TCR beta cDNA was generated via 5'RACE template switching incorporating UMIs. No DNA is given; TCRdb re-called the 5' RACE reads and lists each CDR3 protein once. Its table records 150,000 to 200,000 distinct CDR3 sequences. The TCR sequence derives from a man aged 18-70 years in good health. This rearrangement joins TRBV6-1 to TRBJ2-1; TCRdb's D call, TRBD2, is unchecked because there is no DNA. Sequences were obtained from blood T cells: a sorted CD56 or NKG2C T cell subset, CD4+ or CD8+ T cells, or bulk PBMC T cells (not recorded which). CDR3 sequence: CASIDPGGRYNEQFF.